This T cell receptor (beta chain) is drawn from a study of cytotoxic CD8 clonotypes in ibrutinib-treated CLL. The source of about 2 micrograms of genomic DNA for TCR beta libraries was cryopreserved PBMCs. The germline CDR1 and CDR2 sequences are MNHNS and SASEGT. V was shortened by 2 bases and J by 1 base, with 14 bases between the two germline ends. The length of the CDR3 is 16 residues. TCRdb's table, derived via immunoSEQ multiplex PCR, lists solely in-frame clones and lacks some. The repertoire has approximately 350,000 clones, 67% of them found once; the top ten carry around 6.6%. The clonotype originates from a human donor with chronic lymphocytic leukemia. The V call is TRBV6-1, the J call TRBJ2-5; possible D gene TRBD2, 5 bases. The sample was PBMCs, taken after 36 months of ibrutinib treatment. The CDR3 DNA reads TGTGCCAGCAGTGAAAGGGCGGGCAGGCTCCAAGAGACCCAGTACTTC. Amino acid sequence: CASSERAGRLQETQYF.